This T cell receptor beta chain derives from a study of graft-versus-host responses after intestinal transplantation. The CDR3 sequence is 13 residues long. Germline CDR1 MDHEN, CDR2 SYDVKM. With V trimmed by 6 bases and J by 4 bases, 1 base remained unmatched. Measured with immunoSEQ multiplex PCR; TCRdb has only the in-frame clones, and not every one. The sample has about 36,000 clones, 94% seen once; the top ten hold roughly 0.22%. As to this clone: Its target is unknown.

This chain uses TRBV28 with TRBJ2-2, with 8 bases that match TRBD1. The source was unstimulated CD4+ T cells sorted from spleen or lymph node cells, collected before transplant. This receptor was identified in a human donor who was the organ donor for an intestinal transplant. CDR3 bases: TGTGCCAGCAGGGACAGGGCCACCGGGGAGCTGTTTTTT. Translating gives CASRDRATGELFF.